Listed below are T cell receptor beta chains from one sample, sequenced in a study of cytomegalovirus exposure and HLA in healthy donors. Sequencing was performed with immunoSEQ multiplex PCR; in TCRdb, only in-frame clones are kept and a portion is missing. This sample contains under 95,000 clones. The sequenced material came from PBMCs. The origin of the receptors is a man aged 18 to 30 in good health and CMV-seropositive. Each CDR3 is given with its conserved first and last residue. The D gene is left open where the match is weak.

J gene: TRBJ1-5
V gene: TRBV7-9
D gene: .
CDR3 protein: CASSLGADNQPQHF
CDR3 DNA: TGTGCCAGCAGCTTAGGGGCAGACAATCAGCCCCAGCATTTT

J gene: TRBJ2-1
V gene: TRBV6-6
D gene: .
CDR3 protein: CASSYVDEQFF
CDR3 DNA: TGTGCCAGCAGTTACGTCGATGAGCAGTTCTTC

J gene: TRBJ1-1
V gene: TRBV30
D gene: TRBD1
CDR3 protein: CAWSHTRTGVNTEAFF
CDR3 DNA: TGTGCCTGGAGTCATACGAGGACAGGGGTTAACACTGAAGCTTTCTTT

J gene: TRBJ1-1
V gene: TRBV10-1
D gene: TRBD1
CDR3 protein: CASKFRDRGTEAFF
CDR3 DNA: TGCGCCAGCAAGTTTCGGGACAGGGGGACTGAAGCTTTCTTT

J gene: TRBJ1-3
V gene: TRBV6-6
D gene: .
CDR3 protein: CASIEGAGNTIYF
CDR3 DNA: TGTGCCAGCATCGAGGGGGCTGGAAACACCATATATTTT

J gene: TRBJ2-6
V gene: TRBV28
D gene: .
CDR3 protein: CASSLGATGAGANVLTF
CDR3 DNA: TGTGCCAGCAGTTTAGGGGCCACAGGTGCTGGGGCCAACGTCCTGACTTTC

J gene: TRBJ2-2
V gene: TRBV11-3
D gene: .
CDR3 protein: CASRSGTGELFF
CDR3 DNA: TGTGCCAGCAGGAGCGGGACCGGGGAGCTGTTTTTT

J gene: TRBJ1-4
V gene: TRBV19
D gene: .
CDR3 protein: CASSTLTKELATNEKLFF
CDR3 DNA: TGTGCCAGTAGTACGCTGACCAAGGAGTTAGCAACTAATGAAAAACTGTTTTTT

J gene: TRBJ2-7
V gene: TRBV2
D gene: TRBD1
CDR3 protein: CASSAWDRAYEQYF
CDR3 DNA: TGTGCCAGCAGCGCTTGGGACAGGGCCTACGAGCAGTACTTC

J gene: TRBJ2-1
V gene: TRBV9
D gene: TRBD1
CDR3 protein: CASSVPGTGPYNEQFF
CDR3 DNA: TGTGCCAGCAGCGTCCCCGGGACAGGGCCTTACAATGAGCAGTTCTTC

J gene: TRBJ2-1
V gene: TRBV5-1
D gene: .
CDR3 protein: CASSSLGSGVDEQFF
CDR3 DNA: TGCGCCAGCAGCTCCCTAGGTTCGGGGGTCGATGAGCAGTTCTTC

J gene: TRBJ1-2
V gene: TRBV28
D gene: TRBD1
CDR3 protein: CASSSRTGLSDYTF
CDR3 DNA: TGTGCCAGCAGTTCGCGGACAGGGTTAAGTGACTACACCTTC

J gene: TRBJ2-4
V gene: TRBV18
D gene: .
CDR3 protein: CASSSPRVGAKNIQYF
CDR3 DNA: TGTGCCAGCTCATCGCCGAGGGTAGGCGCCAAAAACATTCAGTACTTC

J gene: TRBJ2-5
V gene: TRBV9
D gene: .
CDR3 protein: CASSRWGSAETQYF
CDR3 DNA: TGTGCCAGCAGCCGCTGGGGCTCGGCAGAGACCCAGTACTTC

J gene: TRBJ1-1
V gene: TRBV5-1
D gene: TRBD1
CDR3 protein: CASSPGDSWNTEAFF
CDR3 DNA: TGCGCCAGCAGCCCGGGGGACAGCTGGAACACTGAAGCTTTCTTT

J gene: TRBJ2-5
V gene: TRBV7-2
D gene: TRBD2
CDR3 protein: CASSMGLAGQETQYF
CDR3 DNA: TGTGCCAGCAGCATGGGACTAGCGGGGCAAGAGACCCAGTACTTC

J gene: TRBJ2-2
V gene: TRBV27
D gene: TRBD2
CDR3 protein: CASSFLAGEKELFF
CDR3 DNA: TGTGCCAGCAGTTTTCTAGCGGGAGAGAAGGAGCTGTTTTTT

J gene: TRBJ1-4
V gene: TRBV19
D gene: .
CDR3 protein: CASSIDGQEKLFF
CDR3 DNA: TGTGCCAGTAGTATAGACGGACAGGAAAAACTGTTTTTT

J gene: TRBJ2-2
V gene: TRBV19
D gene: TRBD1
CDR3 protein: CASSSAGTDTGELFF
CDR3 DNA: TGTGCCAGTAGTAGCGCCGGGACAGACACCGGGGAGCTGTTTTTT

J gene: TRBJ2-5
V gene: TRBV30
D gene: .
CDR3 protein: CAWSPGILETQYF
CDR3 DNA: TGTGCCTGGAGTCCCGGGATCTTGGAGACCCAGTACTTC

J gene: TRBJ2-5
V gene: TRBV5-4
D gene: TRBD2
CDR3 protein: CASSLGLQRGVSQETQYF
CDR3 DNA: TGTGCCAGCAGCTTGGGGTTGCAGCGGGGGGTTTCCCAAGAGACCCAGTACTTC

J gene: TRBJ2-2
V gene: TRBV6-1
D gene: TRBD2
CDR3 protein: CASSALAGRGTGELFF
CDR3 DNA: TGTGCCAGCAGTGCGCTAGCGGGAAGAGGCACCGGGGAGCTGTTTTTT

J gene: TRBJ2-2
V gene: TRBV7-9
D gene: TRBD2
CDR3 protein: CASSETSAGELFF
CDR3 DNA: TGTGCCAGCAGCGAAACTAGCGCCGGGGAGCTGTTTTTT

J gene: TRBJ1-5
V gene: TRBV7-2
D gene: .
CDR3 protein: CASKGRVQGQPQHF
CDR3 DNA: TGTGCCAGCAAGGGACGGGTGCAGGGGCAGCCCCAGCATTTT

J gene: TRBJ2-7
V gene: TRBV27
D gene: TRBD1
CDR3 protein: CASSWGGQGAFEQYF
CDR3 DNA: TGTGCCAGCAGTTGGGGAGGACAGGGGGCGTTCGAGCAGTACTTC

J gene: TRBJ1-2
V gene: TRBV6-1
D gene: .
CDR3 protein: CASSERRRQRTYGYTF
CDR3 DNA: TGTGCCAGCAGTGAACGCCGCAGACAGAGGACCTATGGCTACACCTTC

J gene: TRBJ2-7
V gene: TRBV5-1
D gene: .
CDR3 protein: CASSLNRQGGKRSSYEQYF
CDR3 DNA: TGCGCCAGCAGCTTAAACCGACAAGGGGGTAAGAGGAGCTCCTACGAGCAGTACTTC

J gene: TRBJ2-5
V gene: TRBV2
D gene: .
CDR3 protein: CASSEGGETQYF
CDR3 DNA: TGTGCCAGCAGTGAGGGGGGTGAGACCCAGTACTTC

J gene: TRBJ1-6
V gene: TRBV7-9
D gene: .
CDR3 protein: CASSFPRENSPLHF
CDR3 DNA: TGTGCCAGCAGCTTCCCAAGAGAAAATTCACCCCTCCACTTT

J gene: TRBJ1-3
V gene: TRBV11-2
D gene: .
CDR3 protein: CASSYGTLRGESGNTIYF
CDR3 DNA: TGTGCCAGCAGCTATGGGACACTCCGGGGTGAATCTGGAAACACCATATATTTT

J gene: TRBJ2-1
V gene: TRBV7-2
D gene: TRBD2
CDR3 protein: CASSRTSGPYNEQFF
CDR3 DNA: TGTGCCAGCAGCAGGACTAGCGGGCCCTACAATGAGCAGTTCTTC

J gene: TRBJ2-5
V gene: TRBV18
D gene: .
CDR3 protein: CASSPPTAQETQYF
CDR3 DNA: TGTGCCAGCTCACCACCGACAGCACAAGAGACCCAGTACTTC

J gene: TRBJ2-7
V gene: TRBV5-1
D gene: TRBD2
CDR3 protein: CASSFGSGRASYEQYF
CDR3 DNA: TGCGCCAGCAGCTTCGGGAGCGGGAGGGCCTCCTACGAGCAGTACTTC

J gene: TRBJ1-4
V gene: TRBV29-1
D gene: .
CDR3 protein: CSVSRQATNEKLFF
CDR3 DNA: TGCAGCGTGTCCCGACAGGCAACTAATGAAAAACTGTTTTTT

J gene: TRBJ2-3
V gene: TRBV4-1
D gene: TRBD2
CDR3 protein: CASSPGGWGPTDTQYF
CDR3 DNA: TGCGCCAGCAGCCCGGGGGGTTGGGGCCCCACAGATACGCAGTATTTT

J gene: TRBJ1-5
V gene: TRBV6-1
D gene: .
CDR3 protein: CASSGWGDQPQHF
CDR3 DNA: TGTGCCAGCAGTGGTTGGGGGGATCAGCCCCAGCATTTT

J gene: TRBJ1-1
V gene: TRBV6-1
D gene: TRBD1
CDR3 protein: CASQVRRQGDTEAFF
CDR3 DNA: TGTGCCAGCCAGGTTAGGCGACAGGGGGACACTGAAGCTTTCTTT

J gene: TRBJ1-1
V gene: TRBV5-6
D gene: .
CDR3 protein: CASSSGGAGTEAFF
CDR3 DNA: TGTGCCAGCAGCTCCGGGGGGGCGGGCACTGAAGCTTTCTTT

J gene: TRBJ1-1
V gene: TRBV5-1
D gene: .
CDR3 protein: CASSSSGDILTEAFF
CDR3 DNA: TGCGCCAGCAGCTCTTCAGGTGACATCCTCACTGAAGCTTTCTTT

J gene: TRBJ1-5
V gene: TRBV9
D gene: TRBD1
CDR3 protein: CASSAYPREQGISNQPQHF
CDR3 DNA: TGTGCCAGCAGCGCTTACCCAAGAGAACAGGGGATTAGCAATCAGCCCCAGCATTTT

J gene: TRBJ2-1
V gene: TRBV6-1
D gene: .
CDR3 protein: CASPGQSYNEQFF
CDR3 DNA: TGTGCCAGCCCTGGACAGTCCTACAATGAGCAGTTCTTC

J gene: TRBJ2-2
V gene: TRBV19
D gene: .
CDR3 protein: CASRVQGNTGELFF
CDR3 DNA: TGTGCCAGTAGGGTACAGGGAAACACCGGGGAGCTGTTTTTT

J gene: TRBJ1-3
V gene: TRBV9
D gene: .
CDR3 protein: CASSVDHSSGNTIYF
CDR3 DNA: TGTGCCAGCAGCGTAGACCACAGCTCTGGAAACACCATATATTTT

J gene: TRBJ2-7
V gene: TRBV2
D gene: .
CDR3 protein: CASSAIGGSGEQYF
CDR3 DNA: TGTGCCAGCAGCGCTATAGGAGGGTCCGGGGAGCAGTACTTC

J gene: TRBJ2-5
V gene: TRBV18
D gene: .
CDR3 protein: CASSPDSPVRKTQYF
CDR3 DNA: TGTGCCAGCTCACCCGACTCCCCCGTTCGAAAGACCCAGTACTTC

J gene: TRBJ2-2
V gene: TRBV28
D gene: TRBD1
CDR3 protein: CASYASGQGIGELFF
CDR3 DNA: TGTGCCAGCTACGCAAGCGGACAGGGAATCGGGGAGCTGTTTTTT

J gene: TRBJ2-1
V gene: TRBV5-1
D gene: .
CDR3 protein: CASSLAGEVLFF
CDR3 DNA: TGCGCCAGCAGCTTGGCGGGGGAGGTCTTGTTCTTC

J gene: TRBJ1-1
V gene: TRBV10-3
D gene: .
CDR3 protein: CAISVVGGTKGLNTEAFF
CDR3 DNA: TGTGCCATCAGTGTAGTGGGAGGGACAAAAGGACTGAACACTGAAGCTTTCTTT

J gene: TRBJ2-1
V gene: TRBV9
D gene: .
CDR3 protein: CASSPRQGSYNEQFF
CDR3 DNA: TGTGCCAGCAGCCCTCGGCAGGGCTCCTACAATGAGCAGTTCTTC

J gene: TRBJ2-2
V gene: TRBV5-1
D gene: .
CDR3 protein: CASSLGGNTGELFF
CDR3 DNA: TGCGCCAGCAGCTTAGGAGGGAACACCGGGGAGCTGTTTTTT

J gene: TRBJ1-1
V gene: TRBV19
D gene: .
CDR3 protein: CASSILRGAFF
CDR3 DNA: TGTGCCAGTAGTATTCTTAGGGGAGCTTTCTTT

J gene: TRBJ2-7
V gene: TRBV5-6
D gene: .
CDR3 protein: CASSPVWDNSHEQYF
CDR3 DNA: TGTGCCAGCAGCCCTGTGTGGGACAACTCCCACGAGCAGTACTTC

J gene: TRBJ2-7
V gene: TRBV7-2
D gene: .
CDR3 protein: CASSLSPNSYEQYF
CDR3 DNA: TGTGCCAGCAGCTTATCTCCTAACTCCTACGAGCAGTACTTC

J gene: TRBJ2-7
V gene: TRBV6-1
D gene: .
CDR3 protein: CASNQGGYEQYF
CDR3 DNA: TGTGCCAGCAACCAGGGGGGATACGAGCAGTACTTC

J gene: TRBJ1-5
V gene: TRBV6-1
D gene: .
CDR3 protein: CASSELGGWDQPQHF
CDR3 DNA: TGTGCCAGCAGTGAATTGGGGGGTTGGGACCAGCCCCAGCATTTT

J gene: TRBJ2-7
V gene: TRBV9
D gene: TRBD1
CDR3 protein: CASSAWDSSYEQYF
CDR3 DNA: TGTGCCAGCAGCGCCTGGGACAGCTCCTACGAGCAGTACTTC

J gene: TRBJ2-7
V gene: TRBV4-1
D gene: TRBD2
CDR3 protein: CASSQGEGVIHEQYF
CDR3 DNA: TGCGCCAGCAGCCAAGGGGAGGGAGTGATCCACGAGCAGTACTTC